This TCR beta chain appears in the sequencing data of a study of blood T cell repertoires in COVID-19 (TCRdb year 2020). For the study in its entirety: Collaborator samples came from the United States, Italy and Spain and covered acute and convalescent phases of COVID-19. The samples were drawn from two sources: the first 160 participants of the ongoing ImmuneRACE study, and 1,000 to 1,500 subjects contributed by 6 global collaborators. The material from the prospective study consisted of cDNA or gDNA derived from T cells, B-cell-depleted T cells, or PBMCs. HLA class I and class II types, where available, came from metadata supplied by the sample provider rather than from assay-based typing. The sample metadata nearly always contained a de-identified subject ID, COVID-19 status, age in years and sex. The repertoires were released in a freely available public database meant as a resource for research on the immune response to SARS-CoV-2. The dataset comprised deeply sampled blood TCRbeta repertoires from subjects exposed to, actively infected with, or recovered from COVID-19.

In Seattle, one collaborating source enrolled patients while the infection was active and tracked those patients longitudinally over the course of disease. Whole blood was collected in K2EDTA tubes by collaborating institutions according to the institutions' own protocols. For TCRbeta analysis, collaborators shipped samples in one of three forms: frozen whole blood, isolated PBMCs, or DNA extracted from either of those sample types. Here is what the overall study found, with its caveats: Clinical and demographic metadata were provided uncurated, with the amount varying by source and participant.

Remarks on this clone: Its cognate antigen has yet to be identified. It has no much larger one-base neighbor in the sample; base qualities were not kept.

TCRbeta CDR3 regions were amplified from genomic DNA using the immunoSEQ Assay, a bias-controlled multiplex PCR. As for the original processing: Within the assay, amplification of reference gene primers was used to estimate how many nucleated cells each sample contained. Sequence reads were collapsed and filtered to measure the absolute abundance of every unique TCRbeta CDR3 rearrangement. For each sample, productive Simpson clonality was calculated by taking the square root of Simpson's diversity index across productive rearrangements. TCRdb retrieved this table from immuneACCESS and kept in-frame rearrangements only. Not all clones are present; in checked studies, unresolved V genes account for under half, and no reason is known for the remainder. That table furnishes V, J and clone size, whereas the DNA furnished D and trimming. For this sample there are around 40,000 clones; around nine tenths appear just once. Roughly 3.8% of the sample goes to the ten largest clones.

The CDR3 numbers 17 residues from cysteine through phenylalanine. Just CDR3 DNA is preserved here, 51 bases in frame from base 1. Trimming leaves V shorter by 4 bases and J shorter by 7 bases, with the junction holding 17 bases beyond the gene matches. CDR1 and CDR2 (MDHEN, SYDVKM) derive from the germline V gene. The sequence was collected from a man between 40 and 49 years old with COVID-19, enrolled during active disease. The chain couples TRBV28 to TRBJ1-1, with 8 bases aligning to TRBD1. What was sequenced was peripheral blood. The CDR3 protein: CASSSRAGRGRFGEAFF. The nucleotide sequence is given as TGTGCCAGCAGTTCCCGTGCGGGCAGGGGGCGATTTGGTGAAGCTTTCTTT.